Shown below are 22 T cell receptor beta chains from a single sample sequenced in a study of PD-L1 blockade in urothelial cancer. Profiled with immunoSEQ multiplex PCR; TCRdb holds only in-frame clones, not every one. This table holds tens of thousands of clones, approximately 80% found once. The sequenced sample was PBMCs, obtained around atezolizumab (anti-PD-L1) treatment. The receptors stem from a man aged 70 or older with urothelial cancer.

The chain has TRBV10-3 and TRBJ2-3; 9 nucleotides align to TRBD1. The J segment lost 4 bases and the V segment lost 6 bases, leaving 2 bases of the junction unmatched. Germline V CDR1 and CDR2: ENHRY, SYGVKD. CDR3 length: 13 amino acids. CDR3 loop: CAIRGQGPDTQYF. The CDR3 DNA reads TGTGCCATCAGGGGACAGGGCCCAGATACGCAGTATTTT.

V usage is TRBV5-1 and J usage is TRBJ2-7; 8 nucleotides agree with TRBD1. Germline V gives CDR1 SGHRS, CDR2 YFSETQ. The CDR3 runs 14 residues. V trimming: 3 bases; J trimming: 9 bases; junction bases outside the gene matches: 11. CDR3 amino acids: CASSSLTGGGGQYF. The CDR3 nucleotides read TGCGCCAGCAGCTCCCTTACAGGGGGTGGAGGGCAGTACTTC.

In DNA form, the CDR3 reads TGCGCCAGCAGCTCGCGGGAGGTCTCCTACGAGCAGTACTTC. Translated: CASSSREVSYEQYF. The V and J genes are TRBV5-1 and TRBJ2-7; 8 nucleotides align to TRBD2. The J segment lost 0 bases and the V segment lost 3 bases, leaving 2 bases of the junction unmatched. Germline V lookup: CDR1 SGHRS, CDR2 YFSETQ. The CDR3 totals 14 residues.

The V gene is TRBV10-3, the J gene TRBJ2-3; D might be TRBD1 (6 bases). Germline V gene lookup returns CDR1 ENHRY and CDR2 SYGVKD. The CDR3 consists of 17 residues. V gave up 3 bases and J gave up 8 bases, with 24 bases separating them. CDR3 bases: TGTGCCATCAGTGAACCCCCTGACAGGAGACTTCGGGGTACGCAGTATTTT. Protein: CAISEPPDRRLRGTQYF.

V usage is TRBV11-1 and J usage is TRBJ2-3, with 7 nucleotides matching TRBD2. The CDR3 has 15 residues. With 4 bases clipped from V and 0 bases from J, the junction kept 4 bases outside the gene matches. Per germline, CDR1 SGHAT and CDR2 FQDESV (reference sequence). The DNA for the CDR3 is TGTGCCAGCAGCTCCCGGGGGGATAGCACAGATACGCAGTATTTT. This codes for CASSSRGDSTDTQYF. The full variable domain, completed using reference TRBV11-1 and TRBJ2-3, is EAEVAQSPRYKITEKSQAVAFWCDPISGHATLYWYRQILGQGPELLVQFQDESVVDDSQLPKDRFSAERLKGVDSTLKIQPAELGDSAMYLCASSSRGDSTDTQYFGPGTRLTVL.

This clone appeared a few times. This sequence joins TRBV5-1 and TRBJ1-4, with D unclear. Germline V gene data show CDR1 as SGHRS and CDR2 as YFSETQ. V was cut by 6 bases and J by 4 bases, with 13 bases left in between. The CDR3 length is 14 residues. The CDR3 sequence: CASTRVGVNEKLFF. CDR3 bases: TGCGCCAGCACGAGGGTAGGAGTTAATGAAAAACTGTTTTTT. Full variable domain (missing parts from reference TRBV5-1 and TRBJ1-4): KAGVTQTPRYLIKTRGQQVTLSCSPISGHRSVSWYQQTPGQGLQFLFEYFSETQRNKGNFPGRFSGRQFSNSRSEMNVSTLELGDSALYLCASTRVGVNEKLFFGSGTQLSVL.

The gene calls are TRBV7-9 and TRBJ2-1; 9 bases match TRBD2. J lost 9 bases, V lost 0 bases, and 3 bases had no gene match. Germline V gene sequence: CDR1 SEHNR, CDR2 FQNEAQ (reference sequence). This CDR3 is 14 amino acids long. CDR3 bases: TGTGCCAGCAGCTTAGCGCGGGAGGGGAGTGAGCAGTTCTTC. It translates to CASSLAREGSEQFF.

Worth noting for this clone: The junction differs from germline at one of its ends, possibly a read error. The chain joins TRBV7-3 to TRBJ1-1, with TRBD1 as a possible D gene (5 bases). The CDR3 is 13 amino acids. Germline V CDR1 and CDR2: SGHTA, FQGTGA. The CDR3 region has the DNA TGTGCCAGCAGCTTAAGGGGCGACACTAAAGCTTTCTTT. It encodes CASSLRGDTKAFF.

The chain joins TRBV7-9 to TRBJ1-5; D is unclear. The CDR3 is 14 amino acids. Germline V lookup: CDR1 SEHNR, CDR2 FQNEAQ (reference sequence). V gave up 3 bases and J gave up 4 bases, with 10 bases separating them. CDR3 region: CASSFPGLNQPQHF. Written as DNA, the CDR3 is TGTGCCAGCAGCTTCCCTGGGCTAAATCAGCCCCAGCATTTT.

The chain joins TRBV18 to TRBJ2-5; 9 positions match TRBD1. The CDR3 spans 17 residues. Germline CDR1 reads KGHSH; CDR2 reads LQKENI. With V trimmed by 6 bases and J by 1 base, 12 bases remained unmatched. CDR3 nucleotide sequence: TGTGCCAGCTCTTCCACCCTTTCGACAGGGGGCCAAGAGACCCAGTACTTC. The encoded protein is CASSSTLSTGGQETQYF.

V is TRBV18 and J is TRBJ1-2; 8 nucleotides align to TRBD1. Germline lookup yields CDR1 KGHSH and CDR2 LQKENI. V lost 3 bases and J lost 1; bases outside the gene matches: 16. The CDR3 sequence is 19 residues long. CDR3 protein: CASSPPGQGKHPLNYGYTF. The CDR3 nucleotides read TGTGCCAGCTCACCCCCTGGACAGGGAAAGCACCCACTTAACTATGGCTACACCTTC. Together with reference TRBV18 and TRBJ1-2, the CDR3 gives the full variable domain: NAGVMQNPRHLVRRRGQEARLRCSPMKGHSHVYWYRQLPEEGLKFMVYLQKENIIDESGMPKERFSAEFPKEGPSILRIQQVVRGDSAAYFCASSPPGQGKHPLNYGYTFGSGTRLTVV.

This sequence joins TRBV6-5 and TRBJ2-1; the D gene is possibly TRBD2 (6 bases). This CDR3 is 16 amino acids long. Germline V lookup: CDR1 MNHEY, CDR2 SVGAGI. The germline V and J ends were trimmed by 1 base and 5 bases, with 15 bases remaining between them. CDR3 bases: TGTGCCAGCAGTTACTTAGGTGGGGGGATGGACAATGAGCAGTTCTTC. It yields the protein CASSYLGGGMDNEQFF.

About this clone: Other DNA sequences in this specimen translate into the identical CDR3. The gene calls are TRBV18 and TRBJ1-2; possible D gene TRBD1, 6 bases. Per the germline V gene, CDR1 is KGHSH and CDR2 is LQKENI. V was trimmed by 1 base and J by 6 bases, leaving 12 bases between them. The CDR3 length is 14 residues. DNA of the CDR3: TGTGCCAGCTCACCACTCGGGACAAGGGATGGCTACACCTTC. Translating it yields CASSPLGTRDGYTF.

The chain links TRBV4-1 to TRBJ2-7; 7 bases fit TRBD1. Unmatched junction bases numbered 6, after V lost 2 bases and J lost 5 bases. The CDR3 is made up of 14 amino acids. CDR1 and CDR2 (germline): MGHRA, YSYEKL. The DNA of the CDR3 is TGCGCCAGCAGCCAATCGACAGGGACACACGAGCAGTACTTC. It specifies CASSQSTGTHEQYF.

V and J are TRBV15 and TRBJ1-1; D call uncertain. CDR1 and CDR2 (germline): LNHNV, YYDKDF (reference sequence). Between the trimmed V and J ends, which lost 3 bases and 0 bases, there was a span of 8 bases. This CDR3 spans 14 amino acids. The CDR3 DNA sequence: TGTGCCACCAGCAGGGCCAGGCTGAACACTGAAGCTTTCTTT. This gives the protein CATSRARLNTEAFF.

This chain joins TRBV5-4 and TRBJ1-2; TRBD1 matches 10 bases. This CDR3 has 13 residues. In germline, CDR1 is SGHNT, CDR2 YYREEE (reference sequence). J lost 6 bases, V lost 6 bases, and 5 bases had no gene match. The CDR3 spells CASNKGQGNGYTF. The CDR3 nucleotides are TGTGCCAGCAACAAGGGACAGGGGAATGGCTACACCTTC.

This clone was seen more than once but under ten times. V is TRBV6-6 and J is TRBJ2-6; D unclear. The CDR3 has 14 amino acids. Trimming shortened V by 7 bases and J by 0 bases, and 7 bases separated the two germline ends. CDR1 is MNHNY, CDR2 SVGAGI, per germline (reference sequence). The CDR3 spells CASTPGSGANVLTF. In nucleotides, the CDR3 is TGTGCCAGCACCCCGGGCTCTGGGGCCAACGTCCTGACTTTC.

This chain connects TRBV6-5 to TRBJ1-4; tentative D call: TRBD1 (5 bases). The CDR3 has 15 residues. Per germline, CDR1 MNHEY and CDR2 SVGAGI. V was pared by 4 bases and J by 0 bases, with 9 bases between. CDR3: CASSSGGATNEKLFF. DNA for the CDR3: TGTGCCAGCAGTTCCGGGGGTGCAACTAATGAAAAACTGTTTTTT.

The CDR3: CASGLIAGGPEQYF. The CDR3 DNA reads TGTGCCAGCGGGCTAATAGCGGGAGGGCCGGAGCAGTACTTC. The chain combines TRBV6-5 with TRBJ2-7, with 11 bases aligning to TRBD2. CDR3 length equals 14 residues. The germline V gene has CDR1 MNHEY and CDR2 SVGAGI. J gave up 7 bases and V 8 bases, and 10 bases lay outside the gene matches.

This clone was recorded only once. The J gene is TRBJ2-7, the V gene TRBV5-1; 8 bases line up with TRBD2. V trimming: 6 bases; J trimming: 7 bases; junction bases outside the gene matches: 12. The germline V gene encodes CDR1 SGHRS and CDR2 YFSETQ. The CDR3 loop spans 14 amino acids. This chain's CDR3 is CASTVGGRGGEQYF. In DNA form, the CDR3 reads TGCGCCAGCACCGTCGGGGGACGGGGGGGAGAGCAGTACTTC.

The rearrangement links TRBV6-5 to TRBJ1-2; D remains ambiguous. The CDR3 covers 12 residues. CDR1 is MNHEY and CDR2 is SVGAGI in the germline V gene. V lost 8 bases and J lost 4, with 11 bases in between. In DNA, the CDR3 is TGTGCCAGCTATGGTAGCGGCTATGGCTACACCTTC. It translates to CASYGSGYGYTF.

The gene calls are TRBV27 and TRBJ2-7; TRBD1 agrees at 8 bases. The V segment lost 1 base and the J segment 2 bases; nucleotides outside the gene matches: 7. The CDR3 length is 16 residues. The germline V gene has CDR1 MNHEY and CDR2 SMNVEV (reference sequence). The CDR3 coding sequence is TGTGCCAGCAGTTTATGGGGGACAGGATTAGCCTACGAGCAGTACTTC. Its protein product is CASSLWGTGLAYEQYF.